The entry below describes one TCR beta chain. These data belong to a study of blood T cell repertoires in COVID-19. Study-level information: PBMCs, B-cell-depleted T cells, or T cells provided the cDNA or gDNA that made up the material.

The method was immunoSEQ multiplex PCR; TCRdb's version includes in-frame clones alone and lacks a portion of them. Of 210,000 or so clones detected, more than 70% appear once; the ten largest clones hold about 4.3%. Cohort assignment relied on participant-reported clinical history. Germline lookup yields CDR1 LNHDA and CDR2 SQIVND (reference sequence). The CDR3 sequence is 14 residues long. V gave up 3 bases and J gave up 5 bases, with 13 bases separating them. The chain joins TRBV19 to TRBJ1-2; D remains unclear. This TCR came from a young man with acute COVID-19. The sequencing sample was made of PBMCs or T cells enriched from blood (not recorded which). This chain's CDR3 is CASSMPGNGYGYTF. DNA for the CDR3: TGTGCCAGTAGTATGCCCGGGAATGGGTATGGCTACACCTTC.